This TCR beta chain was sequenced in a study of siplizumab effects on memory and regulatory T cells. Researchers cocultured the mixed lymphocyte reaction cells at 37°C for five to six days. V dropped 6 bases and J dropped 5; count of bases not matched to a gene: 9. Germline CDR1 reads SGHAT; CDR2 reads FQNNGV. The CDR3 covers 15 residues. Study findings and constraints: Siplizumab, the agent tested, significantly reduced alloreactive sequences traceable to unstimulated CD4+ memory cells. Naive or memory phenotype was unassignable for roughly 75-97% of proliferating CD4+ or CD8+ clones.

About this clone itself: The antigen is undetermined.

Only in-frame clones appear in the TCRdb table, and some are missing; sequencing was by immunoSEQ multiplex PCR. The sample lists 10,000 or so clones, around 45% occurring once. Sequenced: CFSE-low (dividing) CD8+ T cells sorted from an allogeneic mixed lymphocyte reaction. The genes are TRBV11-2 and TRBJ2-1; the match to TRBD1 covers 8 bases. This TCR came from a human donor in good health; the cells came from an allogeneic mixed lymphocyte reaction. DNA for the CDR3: TGTGCCAGCAGTTCTGGACAGGGTCTAGACAATGAGCAGTTCTTC. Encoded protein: CASSSGQGLDNEQFF.